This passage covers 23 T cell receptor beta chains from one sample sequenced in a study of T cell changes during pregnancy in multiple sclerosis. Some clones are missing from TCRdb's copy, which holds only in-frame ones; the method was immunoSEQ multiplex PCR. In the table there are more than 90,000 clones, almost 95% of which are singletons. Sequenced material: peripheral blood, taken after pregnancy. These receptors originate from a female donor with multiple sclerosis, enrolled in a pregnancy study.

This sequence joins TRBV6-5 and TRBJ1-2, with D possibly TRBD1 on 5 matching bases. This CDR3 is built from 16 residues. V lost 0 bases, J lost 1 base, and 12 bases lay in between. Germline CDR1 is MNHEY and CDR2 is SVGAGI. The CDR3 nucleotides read TGTGCCAGCAGTTACTCGGGGGGGGTTGTTAACTATGGCTACACCTTC. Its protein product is CASSYSGGVVNYGYTF.

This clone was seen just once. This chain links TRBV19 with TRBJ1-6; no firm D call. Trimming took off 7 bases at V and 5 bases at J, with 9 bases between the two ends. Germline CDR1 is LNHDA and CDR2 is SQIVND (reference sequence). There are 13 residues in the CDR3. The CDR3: CASTAIDNSPLHF. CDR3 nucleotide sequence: TGTGCCAGTACCGCTATTGATAATTCACCCCTCCACTTT.

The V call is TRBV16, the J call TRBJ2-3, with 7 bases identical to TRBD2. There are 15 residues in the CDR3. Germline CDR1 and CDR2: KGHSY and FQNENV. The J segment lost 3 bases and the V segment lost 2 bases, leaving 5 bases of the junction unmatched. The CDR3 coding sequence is TGTGCCAGCAGCCAACCTAGCGGAGGAACAGATACGCAGTATTTT. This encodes CASSQPSGGTDTQYF. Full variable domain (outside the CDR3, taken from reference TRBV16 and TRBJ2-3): GEEVAQTPKHLVRGEGQKAKLYCAPIKGHSYVFWYQQVLKNEFKFLISFQNENVFDETGMPKERFSAKCLPNSPCSLEIQATKLEDSAVYFCASSQPSGGTDTQYFGPGTRLTVL.

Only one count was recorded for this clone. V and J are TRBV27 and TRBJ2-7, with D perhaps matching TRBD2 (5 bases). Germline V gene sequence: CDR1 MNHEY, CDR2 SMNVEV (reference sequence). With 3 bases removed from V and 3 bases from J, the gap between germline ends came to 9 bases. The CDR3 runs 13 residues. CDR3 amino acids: CASSFAGFYEQYF. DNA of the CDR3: TGTGCCAGCAGTTTCGCGGGTTTCTACGAGCAGTACTTC.

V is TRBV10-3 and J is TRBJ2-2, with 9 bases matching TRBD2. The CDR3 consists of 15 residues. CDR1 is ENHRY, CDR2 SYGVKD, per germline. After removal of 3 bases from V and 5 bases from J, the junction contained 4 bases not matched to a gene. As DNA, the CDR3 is TGTGCCATCAGTGACCAGCGGGAGGCGACCGGGGAGCTGTTTTTT. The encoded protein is CAISDQREATGELFF.

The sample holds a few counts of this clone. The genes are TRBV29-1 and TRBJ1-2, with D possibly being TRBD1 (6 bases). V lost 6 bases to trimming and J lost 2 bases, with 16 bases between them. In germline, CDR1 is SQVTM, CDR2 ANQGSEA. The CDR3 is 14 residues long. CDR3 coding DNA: TGCAGCGTAGTCACCGGGACACTAAACTATGGCTACACCTTC. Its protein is CSVVTGTLNYGYTF.

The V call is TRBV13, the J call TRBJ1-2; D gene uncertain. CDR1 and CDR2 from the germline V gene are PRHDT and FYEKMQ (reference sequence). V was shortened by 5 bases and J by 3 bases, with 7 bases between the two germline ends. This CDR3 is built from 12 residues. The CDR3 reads CASSLVDYGYTF. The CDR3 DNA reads TGTGCCAGCAGCCTTGTTGACTATGGCTACACCTTC. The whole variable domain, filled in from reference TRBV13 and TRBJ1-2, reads AAGVIQSPRHLIKEKRETATLKCYPIPRHDTVYWYQQGPGQDPQFLISFYEKMQSDKGSIPDRFSAQQFSDYHSELNMSSLELGDSALYFCASSLVDYGYTFGSGTRLTVV.

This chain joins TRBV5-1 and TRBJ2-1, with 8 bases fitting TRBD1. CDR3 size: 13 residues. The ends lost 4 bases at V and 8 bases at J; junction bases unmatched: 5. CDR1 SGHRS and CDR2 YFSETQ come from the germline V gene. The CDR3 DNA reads TGCGCCAGCAGCCCGGACAGGGCCGATGAGCAGTTCTTC. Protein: CASSPDRADEQFF.

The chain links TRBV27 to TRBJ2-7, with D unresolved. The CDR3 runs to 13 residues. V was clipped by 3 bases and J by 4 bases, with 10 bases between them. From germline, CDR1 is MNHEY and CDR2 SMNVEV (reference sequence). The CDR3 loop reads CASSLYHGYEQYF. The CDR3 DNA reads TGTGCCAGCAGTTTGTACCACGGGTACGAGCAGTACTTC.

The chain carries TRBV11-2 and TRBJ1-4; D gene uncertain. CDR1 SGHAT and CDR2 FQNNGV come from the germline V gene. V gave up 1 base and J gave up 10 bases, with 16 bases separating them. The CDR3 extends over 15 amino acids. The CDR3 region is CASSLGFQIRGKLFF. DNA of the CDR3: TGTGCCAGCAGCTTAGGGTTCCAGATCCGGGGAAAACTGTTTTTT. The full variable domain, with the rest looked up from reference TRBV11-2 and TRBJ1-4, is EAGVAQSPRYKIIEKRQSVAFWCNPISGHATLYWYQQILGQGPKLLIQFQNNGVVDDSQLPKDRFSAERLKGVDSTLKIQPAKLEDSAVYLCASSLGFQIRGKLFFGSGTQLSVL.

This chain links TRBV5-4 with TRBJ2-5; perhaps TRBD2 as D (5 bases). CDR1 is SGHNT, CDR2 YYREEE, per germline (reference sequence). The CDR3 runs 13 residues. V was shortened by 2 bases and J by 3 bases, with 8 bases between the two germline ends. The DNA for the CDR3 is TGTGCCAGCAGCTTCGGGATTGAAGAGACCCAGTACTTC. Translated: CASSFGIEETQYF.

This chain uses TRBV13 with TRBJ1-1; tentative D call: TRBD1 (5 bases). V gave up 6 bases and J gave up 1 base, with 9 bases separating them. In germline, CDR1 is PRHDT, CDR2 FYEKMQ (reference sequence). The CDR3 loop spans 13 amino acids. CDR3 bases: TGTGCCAGCAGATCCACAGGGAACACTGAAGCTTTCTTT. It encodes CASRSTGNTEAFF.

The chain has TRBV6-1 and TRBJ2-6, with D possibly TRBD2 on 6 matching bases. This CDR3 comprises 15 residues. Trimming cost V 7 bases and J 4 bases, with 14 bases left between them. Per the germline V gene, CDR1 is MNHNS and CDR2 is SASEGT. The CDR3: CASKQRARGANVLTF. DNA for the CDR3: TGTGCCAGCAAGCAGCGGGCGCGGGGGGCCAACGTCCTGACTTTC.

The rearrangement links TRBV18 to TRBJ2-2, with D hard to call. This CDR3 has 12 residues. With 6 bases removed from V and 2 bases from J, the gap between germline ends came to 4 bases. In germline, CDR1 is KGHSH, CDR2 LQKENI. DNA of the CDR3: TGTGCCAGCTCCCTCAACACCGGGGAGCTGTTTTTT. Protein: CASSLNTGELFF.

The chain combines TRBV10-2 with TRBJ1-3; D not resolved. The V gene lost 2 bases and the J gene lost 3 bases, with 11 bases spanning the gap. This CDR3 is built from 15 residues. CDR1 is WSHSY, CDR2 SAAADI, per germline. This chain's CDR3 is CASSESDGSGNTIYF. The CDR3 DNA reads TGCGCCAGCAGTGAGAGCGACGGAAGTGGAAACACCATATATTTT.

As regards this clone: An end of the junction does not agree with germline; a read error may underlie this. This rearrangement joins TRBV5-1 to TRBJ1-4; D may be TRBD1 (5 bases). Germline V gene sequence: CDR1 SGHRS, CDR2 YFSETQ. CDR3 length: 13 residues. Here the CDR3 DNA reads TGCGCCAGCAGATACGACTCCAGGGAGGCCCACATCTTT. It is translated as CASRYDSREAHIF.

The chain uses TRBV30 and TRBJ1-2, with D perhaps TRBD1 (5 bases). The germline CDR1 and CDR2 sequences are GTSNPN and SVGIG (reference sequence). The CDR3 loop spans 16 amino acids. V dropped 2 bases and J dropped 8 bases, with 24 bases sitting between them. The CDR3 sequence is CAWSSADEGVGKGYTF. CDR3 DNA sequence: TGTGCCTGGAGTTCTGCGGACGAAGGGGTGGGTAAGGGCTACACCTTC.

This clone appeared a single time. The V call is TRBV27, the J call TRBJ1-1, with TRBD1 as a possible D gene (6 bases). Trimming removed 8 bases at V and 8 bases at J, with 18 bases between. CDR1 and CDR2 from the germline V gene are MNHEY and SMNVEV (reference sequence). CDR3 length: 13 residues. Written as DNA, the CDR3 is TGTGCCAGCCGACGCCGACAGGTGGAAGAAGCTTTCTTT. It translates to CASRRRQVEEAFF.

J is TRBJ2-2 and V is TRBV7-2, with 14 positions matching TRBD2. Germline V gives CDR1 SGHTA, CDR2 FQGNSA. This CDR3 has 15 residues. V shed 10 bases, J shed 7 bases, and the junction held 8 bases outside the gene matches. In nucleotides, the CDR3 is TGTGCCAATCTCGGACTAGCGGGGGGTGTCGGGGAGCTGTTTTTT. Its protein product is CANLGLAGGVGELFF.

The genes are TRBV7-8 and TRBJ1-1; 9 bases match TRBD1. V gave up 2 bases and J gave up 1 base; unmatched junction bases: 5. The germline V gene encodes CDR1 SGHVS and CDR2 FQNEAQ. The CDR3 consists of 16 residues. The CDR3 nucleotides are TGTGCCAGCAGCTTACCACAGGGGGCTAGGAACACTGAAGCTTTCTTT. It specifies CASSLPQGARNTEAFF.

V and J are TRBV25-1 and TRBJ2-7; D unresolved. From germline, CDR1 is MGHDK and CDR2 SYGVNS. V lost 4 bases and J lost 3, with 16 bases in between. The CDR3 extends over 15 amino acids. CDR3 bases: TGTGCCAGCAGTGGGCCATCCCTCCCGAACTACGAGCAGTACTTC. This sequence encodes CASSGPSLPNYEQYF.

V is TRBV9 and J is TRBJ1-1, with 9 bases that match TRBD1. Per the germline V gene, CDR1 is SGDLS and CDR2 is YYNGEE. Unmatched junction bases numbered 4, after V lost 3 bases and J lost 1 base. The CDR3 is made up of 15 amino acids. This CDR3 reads CASSGRDRANTEAFF. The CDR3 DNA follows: TGTGCCAGCAGCGGACGGGACAGGGCGAACACTGAAGCTTTCTTT.

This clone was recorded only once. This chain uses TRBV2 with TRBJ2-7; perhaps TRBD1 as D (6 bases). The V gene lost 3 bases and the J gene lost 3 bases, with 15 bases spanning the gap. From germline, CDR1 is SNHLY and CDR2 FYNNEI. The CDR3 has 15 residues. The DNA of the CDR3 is TGTGCCAGCAGTGATACAGGGTATGGCATCTACGAGCAGTACTTC. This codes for CASSDTGYGIYEQYF. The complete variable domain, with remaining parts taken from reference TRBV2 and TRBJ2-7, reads EPEVTQTPSHQVTQMGQEVILRCVPISNHLYFYWYRQILGQKVEFLVSFYNNEISEKSEIFDDQFSVERPDGSNFTLKIRSTKLEDSAMYFCASSDTGYGIYEQYFGPGTRLTVT.